Below, one T cell receptor beta chain is given with its context. This clonotype showed up many times. This clone's antigen is unknown. There are no base qualities to consult, and no much larger clone falls within one base. Library preparation was by multiplex PCR. Sequencing relied on an Illumina HiSeq 4000. CDR3 regions were amplified by Arm-PCR with iRepertoire HTBI primers to construct TCR beta libraries. PCR products were gel purified before sequencing. Per the source publication's procedure: Across samples, 60 to 75 TRBV and around 15 TRBJ segments were identified and used for gene usage analysis of CDR3 amino acid clonotypes. COPE and FqMerger were used to merge filtered high-quality paired reads into contigs. BLAST was used to align contigs to IMGT TRBV, TRBD and TRBJ reference genes, with CDR3 defined following IMGT. Any clonotype with a frequency above 0.1% was classified as a highly expanded clone. Shannon entropy was used to measure repertoire diversity, and the Gini coefficient was used to measure V-J evenness. A clonotype was considered public if more than one individual shared it. TCRdb's own reprocessing of the public reads used fastp at Q25 and MiXCR and kept productive beta chains. Duplicate CDR3 protein sequences are folded into a single record with the most common DNA and genes. These V and J calls are TCRdb output, not the study's own analysis. The sample table lists 360,000 or so distinct CDR3 sequences, about an eighth of them with a count of one. Of the sample, around 18% is held by the ten largest clones.

The data originate from a study of regulatory T cells in long-lasting Graves disease (dated by TCRdb to the early 2020s). About the study as a whole: Newly diagnosed Graves' disease patients had taken antithyroid drugs for less than 3 months. Patients with persistent Graves' disease were compared with patients with newly diagnosed Graves' disease using TCR sequencing and RNA sequencing of peripheral blood. The study took place in China and was registered as a clinical trial. A total of about 35 samples underwent TCR sequencing, from about 13 patients with persistent Graves' disease and 20 or so patients with newly diagnosed Graves' disease. Summary of the overall study and its limitations: Patients with persistent disease shared more public clonotypes (around 2,500) than newly diagnosed patients did (about 1,000). The authors acknowledged the small sample size as a limitation that may reduce accuracy. Persistent disease showed preferential use of TRBV28, TRBJ1-2 and TRBJ2-5, whereas newly diagnosed disease favored TRBV20-1 and TRBJ2-1. Only the TCR beta chain was sequenced and analyzed. Because the primary lesion, thyroid tissue, could not be accessed, the study looked at peripheral blood alone. Compared with newly diagnosed patients, persistent Graves' disease patients had lower TCR Shannon entropy and fewer highly expanded clones, which suggests clonal expansion.

Sample time point, as interpreted from the label and publication: newly diagnosed GD, antithyroid drugs for less than 3 months. For both TCR sequencing and RNA sequencing, RNA was extracted from PBMCs using TRIzol. The diagnosis of Graves' disease followed American Thyroid Association guidelines. The patients came from an endocrinology department in Xi'an, China. From each patient, approximately 9 milliliters of peripheral blood was collected into an EDTA anticoagulant tube. Ficoll Paque Plus density gradient separation was used to isolate PBMCs, and no further T cell sorting was performed. RNA quality was checked with an Agilent 2100 Bioanalyzer and agarose gel, and concentration with a NanoDrop 2000. Between the V and J ends, shortened by 3 bases and 0 bases respectively, the junction contains 11 bases. Taken from cysteine to phenylalanine, the CDR3 has 16 residues. The read is trimmed to its CDR3 DNA, 48 bases read in frame from base 1.

This sample was shared with a second study, whose subject was T cells in Graves' hyperthyroidism and ophthalmopathy. Reported in the second study: A patient counted as having stable Graves' hyperthyroidism if no progression to ophthalmopathy occurred over 18 months of follow-up. Hyperthyroidism patients were newly diagnosed, had a disease duration of under 2 months, and were aged 18 to 65 years. The study excluded patients with uncontrolled infections, other autoimmune diseases, pregnancy or lactation. Diagnoses relied on clinical symptoms, serum thyroxine and TRAb, thyroid ultrasound and orbital computed tomography. A first-round RT-PCR of the TCR CDR3 used the HTBI primer set with the Qiagen OneStep RT-PCR kit. Blood samples also contained most of the expanded thyroid clonotypes (frequency above 0.001), which suggests that blood repertoires may reflect thyroid immune responses. A model built on a 13 V-J signature distinguished ophthalmopathy from stable hyperthyroidism, reaching about 88% sensitivity and under 84% specificity in cross-validation and 80%/75% in testing. In validation, progression to ophthalmopathy was predicted by the model with almost 71% sensitivity and 72.22% specificity, a median of approximately 7.1 months before onset. To identify distinguishing TCR V-J signatures, a discovery cohort of around 98 patients was used, comprising under 45 with Graves' ophthalmopathy and roughly 60 with stable Graves' hyperthyroidism. An independent validation cohort of under 20 hyperthyroidism patients and approximately 17 patients who later progressed to ophthalmopathy tested prospective prediction of ophthalmopathy. For training and testing, the roughly 100 patients in the discovery cohort were randomly divided in a 7:3 ratio. The study also compared thyroid tissue and blood T-cell repertoires from five or six Graves' hyperthyroidism patients. Following sampling, methimazole starting at 30 mg daily was given to hyperthyroidism patients, and high-dose intravenous methylprednisolone was given to ophthalmopathy patients. The libraries were constructed in a second round of multiplex PCR and then size-selected and purified. Sequencing of the libraries was done on an Illumina HiSeq2000 using paired-end 100 bp reads. SOAPnuke was used to process the raw data, removing reads that contained adapters or uncalled bases, had a mean Phred below 15, or lacked an exact match to the constant primer or identifier. High-quality paired reads were merged with COPE v1.2.5, and unique nucleotide sequences were defined as clonotypes. MiTCR v1.1 was used to align clonotypes to the IMGT TRBV, TRBD and TRBJ reference segments. The analysis included only V-J combinations with a frequency above 0.0001, which together covered 99% to 99.2% of the repertoires. The TCS score was defined as the ratio of F50 (clonal expansion) to E x V (chaos), calculated using BLOSUM62-based TCRdist between CDR3 peptides within each V-J. Welch's t-statistics and random forest reduced just over 500 V-J features to under 15, which were used in a naive Bayes classifier (R e1071). No statistical method was used to fix the sample size in advance, and group allocation was not hidden from the investigators. The paper reports TCR Vbeta CDR3 sequencing of roughly 140 peripheral blood samples: some 44 ophthalmopathy, over 70 hyperthyroidism and 17 progressor patients.

This TCR came from a woman between 18 and 29 years old with Graves disease. Donor details come from another sample of the same person, matched by shared clones. The sequencing used peripheral blood mononuclear cells (PBMCs), collected at new diagnosis, from a patient treated with antithyroid drugs. The V gene is TRBV12-3 or TRBV12-4 and the J gene is TRBJ2-2; the D gene cannot be resolved reliably. The nucleotides read TGTGCCAGCAGTTTGAGGTCCGGCGCGAACACCGGGGAGCTGTTTTTT. It is translated as CASSLRSGANTGELFF.